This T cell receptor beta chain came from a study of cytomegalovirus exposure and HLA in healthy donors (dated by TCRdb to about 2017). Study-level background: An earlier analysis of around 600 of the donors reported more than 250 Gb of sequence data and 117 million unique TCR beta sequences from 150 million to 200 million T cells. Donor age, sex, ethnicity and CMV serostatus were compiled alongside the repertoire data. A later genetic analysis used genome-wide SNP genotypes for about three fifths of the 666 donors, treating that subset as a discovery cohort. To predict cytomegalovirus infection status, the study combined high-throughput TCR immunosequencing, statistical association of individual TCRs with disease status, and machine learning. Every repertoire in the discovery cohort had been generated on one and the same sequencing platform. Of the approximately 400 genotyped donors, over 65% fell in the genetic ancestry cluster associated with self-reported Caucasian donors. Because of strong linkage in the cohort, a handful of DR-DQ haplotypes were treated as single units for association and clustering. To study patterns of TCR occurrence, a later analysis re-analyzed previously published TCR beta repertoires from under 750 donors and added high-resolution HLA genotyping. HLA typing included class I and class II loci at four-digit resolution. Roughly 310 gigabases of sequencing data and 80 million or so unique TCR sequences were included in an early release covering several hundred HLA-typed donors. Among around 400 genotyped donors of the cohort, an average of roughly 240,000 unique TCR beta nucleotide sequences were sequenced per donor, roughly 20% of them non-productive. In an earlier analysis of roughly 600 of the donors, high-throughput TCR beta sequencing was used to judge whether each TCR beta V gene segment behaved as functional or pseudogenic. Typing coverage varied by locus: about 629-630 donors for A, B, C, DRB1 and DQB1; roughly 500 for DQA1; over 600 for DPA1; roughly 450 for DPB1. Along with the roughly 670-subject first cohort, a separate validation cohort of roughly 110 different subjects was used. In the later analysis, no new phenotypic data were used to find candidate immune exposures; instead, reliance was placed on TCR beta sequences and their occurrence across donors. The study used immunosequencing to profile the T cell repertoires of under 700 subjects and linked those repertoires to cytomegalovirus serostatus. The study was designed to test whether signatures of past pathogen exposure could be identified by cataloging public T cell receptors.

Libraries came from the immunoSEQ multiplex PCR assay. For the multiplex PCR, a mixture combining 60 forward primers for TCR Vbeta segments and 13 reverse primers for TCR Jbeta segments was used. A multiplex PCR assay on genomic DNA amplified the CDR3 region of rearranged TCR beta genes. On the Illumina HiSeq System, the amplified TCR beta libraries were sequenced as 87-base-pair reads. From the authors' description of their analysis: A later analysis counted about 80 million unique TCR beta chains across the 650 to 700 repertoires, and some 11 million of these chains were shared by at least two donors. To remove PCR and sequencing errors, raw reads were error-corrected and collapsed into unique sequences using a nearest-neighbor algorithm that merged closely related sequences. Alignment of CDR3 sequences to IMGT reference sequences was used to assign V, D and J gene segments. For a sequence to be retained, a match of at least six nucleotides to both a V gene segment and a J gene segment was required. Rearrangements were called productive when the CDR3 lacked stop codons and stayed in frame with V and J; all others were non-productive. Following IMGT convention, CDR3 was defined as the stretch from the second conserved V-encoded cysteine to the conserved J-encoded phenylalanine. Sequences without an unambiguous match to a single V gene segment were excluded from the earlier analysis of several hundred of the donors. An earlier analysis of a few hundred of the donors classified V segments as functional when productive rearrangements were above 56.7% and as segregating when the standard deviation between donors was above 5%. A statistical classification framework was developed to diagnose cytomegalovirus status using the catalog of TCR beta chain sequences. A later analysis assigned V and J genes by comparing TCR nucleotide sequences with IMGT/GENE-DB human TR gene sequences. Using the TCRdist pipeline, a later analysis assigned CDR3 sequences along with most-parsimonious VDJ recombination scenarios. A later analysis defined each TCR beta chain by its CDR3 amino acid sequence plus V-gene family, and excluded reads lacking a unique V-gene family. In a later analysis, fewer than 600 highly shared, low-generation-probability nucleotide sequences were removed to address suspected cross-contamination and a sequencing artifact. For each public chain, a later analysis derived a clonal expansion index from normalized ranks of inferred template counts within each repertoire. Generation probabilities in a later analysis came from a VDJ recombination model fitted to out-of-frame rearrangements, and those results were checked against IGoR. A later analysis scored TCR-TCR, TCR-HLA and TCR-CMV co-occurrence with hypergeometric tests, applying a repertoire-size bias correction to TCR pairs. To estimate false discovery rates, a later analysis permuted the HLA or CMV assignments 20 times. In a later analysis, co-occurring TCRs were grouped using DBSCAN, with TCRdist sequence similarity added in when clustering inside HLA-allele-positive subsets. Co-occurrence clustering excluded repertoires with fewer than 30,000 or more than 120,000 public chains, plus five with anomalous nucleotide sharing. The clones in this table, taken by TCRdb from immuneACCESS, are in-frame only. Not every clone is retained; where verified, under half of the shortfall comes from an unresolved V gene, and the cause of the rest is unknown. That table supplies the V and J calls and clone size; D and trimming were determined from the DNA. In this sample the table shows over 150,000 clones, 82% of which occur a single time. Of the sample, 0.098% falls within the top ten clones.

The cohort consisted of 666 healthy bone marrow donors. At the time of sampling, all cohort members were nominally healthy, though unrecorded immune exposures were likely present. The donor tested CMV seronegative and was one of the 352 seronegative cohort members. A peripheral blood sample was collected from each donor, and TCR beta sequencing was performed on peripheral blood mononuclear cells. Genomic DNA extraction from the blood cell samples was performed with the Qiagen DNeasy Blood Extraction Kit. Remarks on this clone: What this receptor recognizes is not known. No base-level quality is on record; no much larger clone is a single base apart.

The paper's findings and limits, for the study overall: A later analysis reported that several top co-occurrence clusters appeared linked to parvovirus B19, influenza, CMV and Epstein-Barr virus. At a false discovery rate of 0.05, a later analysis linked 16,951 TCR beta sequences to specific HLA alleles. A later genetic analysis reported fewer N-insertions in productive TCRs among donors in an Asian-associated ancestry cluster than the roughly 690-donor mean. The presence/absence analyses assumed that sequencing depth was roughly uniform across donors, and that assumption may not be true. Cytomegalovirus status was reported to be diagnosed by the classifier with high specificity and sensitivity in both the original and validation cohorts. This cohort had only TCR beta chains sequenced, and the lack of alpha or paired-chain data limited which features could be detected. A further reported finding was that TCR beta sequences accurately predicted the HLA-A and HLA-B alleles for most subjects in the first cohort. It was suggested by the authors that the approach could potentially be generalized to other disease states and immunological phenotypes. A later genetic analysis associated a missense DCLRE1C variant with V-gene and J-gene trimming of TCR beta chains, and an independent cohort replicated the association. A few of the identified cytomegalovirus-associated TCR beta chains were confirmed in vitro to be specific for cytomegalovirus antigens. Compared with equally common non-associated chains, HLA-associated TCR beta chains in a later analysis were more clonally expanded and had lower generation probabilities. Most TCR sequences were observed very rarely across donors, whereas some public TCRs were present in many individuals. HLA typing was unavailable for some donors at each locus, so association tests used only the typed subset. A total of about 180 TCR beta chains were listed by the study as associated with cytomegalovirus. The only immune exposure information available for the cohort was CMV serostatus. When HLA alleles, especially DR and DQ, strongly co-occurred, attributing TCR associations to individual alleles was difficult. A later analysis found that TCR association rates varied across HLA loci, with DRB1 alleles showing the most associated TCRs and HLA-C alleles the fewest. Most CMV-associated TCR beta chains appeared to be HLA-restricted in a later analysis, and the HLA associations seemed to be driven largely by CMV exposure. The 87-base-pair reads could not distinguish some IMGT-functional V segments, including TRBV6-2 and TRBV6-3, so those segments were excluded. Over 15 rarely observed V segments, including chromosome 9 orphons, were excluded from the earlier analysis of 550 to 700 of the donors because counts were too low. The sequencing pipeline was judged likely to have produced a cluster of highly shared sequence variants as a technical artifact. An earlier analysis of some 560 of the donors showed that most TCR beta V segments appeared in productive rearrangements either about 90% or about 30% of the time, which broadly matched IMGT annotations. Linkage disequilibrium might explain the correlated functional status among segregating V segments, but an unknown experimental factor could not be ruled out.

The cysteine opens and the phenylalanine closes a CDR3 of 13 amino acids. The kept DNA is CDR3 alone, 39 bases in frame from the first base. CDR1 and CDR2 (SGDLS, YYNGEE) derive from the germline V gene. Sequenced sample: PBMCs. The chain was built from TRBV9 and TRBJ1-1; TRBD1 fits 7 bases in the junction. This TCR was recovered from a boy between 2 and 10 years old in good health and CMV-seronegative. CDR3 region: CASSVGGRTEAFF. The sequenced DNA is TGTGCGAGCTCCGTAGGGGGCCGGACTGAAGCTTTCTTT.